This TCR beta chain appears in the sequencing data of a study of T-cell reconstitution after alpha-beta-depleted transplantation in children. The library targeted TCRbeta and was prepared with unique molecular identifiers. TCRdb independently ran MiXCR on the PCR reads; one entry per CDR3 protein. The data hold 700,000 to 950,000 distinct CDR3 sequences, with about 15% observed a single time. This clonotype has more than one count but fewer than ten. What it binds is unknown. Broader study findings: At one year after transplant, newly produced T cells mostly accounted for T-cell counts and diversity.

The CDR3 consists of 17 residues. Trimming removed 7 bases from V and 2 bases from J, with 21 bases in between. The V gene's germline CDR1 is SGHTA and CDR2 FQGTGA. The specimen was PBMCs, mostly from graft donor cells, collected 360 days after TCRalphabeta/CD19-depleted stem cell transplant. This receptor was identified in a male patient between 10 and 17 years old who had a stem cell transplant for acute lymphoblastic leukemia, so the T cells may come from the graft donor. V and J are TRBV7-3 and TRBJ2-1; the D gene is possibly TRBD1 (6 bases). The CDR3, as DNA: TGTGCCAGCATACGAGCTAAACCGGGACAACCCTACAATGAGCAGTTCTTC. Amino acid sequence: CASIRAKPGQPYNEQFF.